This T cell receptor beta chain was identified during a study of blood T cell repertoires in COVID-19. Produced via immunoSEQ multiplex PCR; TCRdb's table is partial and in-frame only. The table shows about 220,000 clones, with around four fifths occurring only once. A COVID-19 case was met by exposed participants within 2 weeks before study entry. V lost 7 bases, J lost 8 bases, and 11 bases stayed unmatched. Germline CDR1 MNHEY, CDR2 SVGAGI. The CDR3 spans 14 residues. Sequencing input: PBMCs or T cells enriched from blood (not recorded which). The origin of this receptor is a woman aged 50 to 65 who had been exposed to COVID-19. This chain joins TRBV6-5 and TRBJ1-2; 9 bases fit TRBD1. The CDR3 DNA sequence: TGTGCCAGCACCCGGGACAGGGAATCATTGGGCTACACCTTC. This encodes CASTRDRESLGYTF.